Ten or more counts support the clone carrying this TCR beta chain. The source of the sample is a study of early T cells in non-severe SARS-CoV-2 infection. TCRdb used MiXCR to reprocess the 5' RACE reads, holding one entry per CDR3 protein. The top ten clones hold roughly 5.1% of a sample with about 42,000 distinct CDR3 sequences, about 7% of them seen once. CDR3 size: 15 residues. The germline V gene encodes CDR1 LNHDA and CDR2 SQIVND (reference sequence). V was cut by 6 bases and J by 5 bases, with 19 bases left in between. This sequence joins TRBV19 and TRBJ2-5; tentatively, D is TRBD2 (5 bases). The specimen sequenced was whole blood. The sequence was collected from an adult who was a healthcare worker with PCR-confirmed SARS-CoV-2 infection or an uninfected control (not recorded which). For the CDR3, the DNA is TGTGCCAGTAGCCACGACACCGAGGGTGTGGAGACCCAGTACTTC. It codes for CASSHDTEGVETQYF.